This passage covers 29 T cell receptor beta chains from one sample sequenced in a study of shared clonotypes between healthy human individuals. The repertoire was sequenced with immunoSEQ multiplex PCR; TCRdb's copy has only in-frame clones and lacks some. Among about 490,000 clones listed, 79% were seen once. The specimen sequenced was PBMCs. The origin of the receptors is a woman in her forties in good health. Some clones in this sample may be carry-over from other donors' samples.

The genes are TRBV19 and TRBJ1-2; TRBD1 agrees at 8 bases. V trimming: 5 bases; J trimming: 4 bases; junction bases outside the gene matches: 6. Germline CDR1 LNHDA, CDR2 SQIVND (reference sequence). This CDR3 is 14 amino acids long. The chain's CDR3 is CASSPGTGIYGYTF. The DNA for the CDR3 is TGTGCCAGTAGTCCGGGGACAGGAATCTATGGCTACACCTTC.

The chain joins TRBV6-5 to TRBJ1-1; a weak D match, TRBD1 (5 bases). CDR1 MNHEY and CDR2 SVGAGI come from the germline V gene. CDR3 size: 13 residues. V was shortened by 2 bases and J by 7 bases, with 11 bases between the two germline ends. CDR3 in DNA: TGTGCCAGCAGTTACGTAGGGGAAGTTGAAGCTTTCTTT. This sequence encodes CASSYVGEVEAFF.

The chain employs TRBV27 and TRBJ2-7; possible D gene TRBD2, 5 bases. The length of the CDR3 is 15 residues. In germline, CDR1 is MNHEY, CDR2 SMNVEV (reference sequence). V was pared by 8 bases and J by 1 base, with 18 bases between. DNA for the CDR3: TGTGCCAGCGGATCTCGGGGAGCGGTGTCCTACGAGCAGTACTTC. Translation gives CASGSRGAVSYEQYF.

V gene TRBV19 combines with J gene TRBJ1-5, with a tentative D call TRBD1 (5 bases). Germline assignment: CDR1 LNHDA and CDR2 SQIVND (reference sequence). The CDR3 has 13 amino acids. V was trimmed by 4 bases and J by 3 bases, leaving 7 bases between them. CDR3 bases: TGTGCCAGTAGTAGAGGGGTCAATCAGCCCCAGCATTTT. Translated: CASSRGVNQPQHF.

The chain recombines TRBV18 with TRBJ1-3; D gene ambiguous. Trimming cost V 3 bases and J 0 bases, with 6 bases left between them. CDR1 is KGHSH, CDR2 LQKENI, per germline. The CDR3 covers 14 residues. This CDR3 is CASSPTNSGNTIYF. Here the CDR3 DNA reads TGTGCCAGCTCACCTACAAACTCTGGAAACACCATATATTTT.

This chain uses TRBV12-2 with TRBJ1-1. TRBV12-2 is designated a pseudogene. This CDR3 contains 16 residues. The CDR3 loop reads CASRLAGPGMNTEAFF. The CDR3 DNA reads as TGTGCAAGTCGCTTAGCCGGCCCTGGCATGAACACTGAAGCTTTCTTT.

The chain has TRBV5-6 and TRBJ2-1; 9 bases match TRBD1. Germline-derived CDR1 and CDR2 are SGHDT and YYEEEE. This CDR3 contains 15 residues. V was pared by 0 bases and J by 3 bases, with 1 base of the junction left unmatched. The CDR3 region is CASSLGQGVYNEQFF. The CDR3 bases are TGTGCCAGCAGCTTGGGACAGGGGGTCTACAATGAGCAGTTCTTC.

The chain recombines TRBV30 with TRBJ1-4, with no clear D. Trimming removed 0 bases from V and 5 bases from J, with 16 bases in between. This CDR3 region has 16 residues. Germline V gene sequence: CDR1 GTSNPN, CDR2 SVGIG (reference sequence). Here the CDR3 DNA reads TGTGCCTGGAGTGTACCGACGGGCAGAATAAATGAAAAACTGTTTTTT. Protein sequence: CAWSVPTGRINEKLFF.

V gene TRBV7-9 combines with J gene TRBJ2-4; 10 bases match TRBD2. The CDR3 sequence is 14 residues long. Germline CDR1 and CDR2: SEHNR and FQNEAQ (reference sequence). V was pared by 6 bases and J by 8 bases, with 7 bases of the junction left unmatched. DNA for the CDR3: TGTGCCAGCAGACGAACTAGCGGGATAGACATTCAGTACTTC. This encodes CASRRTSGIDIQYF.

The DNA of the CDR3 is TGTGCCAGCACCCCTGGGGCAGGGGGCCACACAGATACGCAGTATTTT. Amino acids: CASTPGAGGHTDTQYF. This sequence joins TRBV27 and TRBJ2-3, with 8 bases that match TRBD1. Germline trimming cut 7 bases from V and 2 bases from J; bases unmatched to any gene: 11. This CDR3 region has 16 residues. Germline loops: CDR1 MNHEY, CDR2 SMNVEV (reference sequence).

The genes are TRBV7-3 and TRBJ2-1; 9 nucleotides match TRBD2. The CDR3 has 17 residues. With V trimmed by 4 bases and J by 4 bases, 11 bases remained unmatched. CDR1 and CDR2 (germline): SGHTA, FQGTGA. This CDR3 reads CASSSHLAGEVYNEQFF. Written as DNA, the CDR3 is TGTGCCAGCAGCTCCCACTTAGCGGGAGAAGTTTACAATGAGCAGTTCTTC. The entire variable domain, with the rest obtained from reference TRBV7-3 and TRBJ2-1, is as follows: GAGVSQTPSNKVTEKGKYVELRCDPISGHTALYWYRQSLGQGPEFLIYFQGTGAADDSGLPNDRFFAVRPEGSVSTLKIQRTERGDSAVYLCASSSHLAGEVYNEQFFGPGTRLTVL.

This clone occurred a few times. The chain combines TRBV11-2 with TRBJ1-2; tentatively, D is TRBD1 (5 bases). Looked up from germline, CDR1 is SGHAT and CDR2 is FQNNGV. Trimming removed 1 base from V and 2 bases from J, with 14 bases in between. The CDR3 length is 16 residues. DNA of the CDR3: TGTGCCAGCAGCTTAGCCAGCGGACACATAAACTATGGCTACACCTTC. Protein product: CASSLASGHINYGYTF.

This chain connects TRBV10-3 to TRBJ2-1, with 9 bases matching TRBD2. The CDR3 runs 16 residues. Germline values: CDR1 ENHRY, CDR2 SYGVKD. The V gene end was trimmed by 2 bases and the J gene end by 9 bases; junction bases not matched to a gene: 11. CDR3 in amino acids: CAISETRGRAGGEQFF. As DNA, the CDR3 is TGTGCCATCAGTGAGACTCGCGGGAGGGCCGGTGGTGAGCAGTTCTTC.

The chain combines TRBV11-2 with TRBJ1-5, with 7 bases fitting TRBD1. Trimming at V came to 1 base and at J to 4 bases, leaving 1 base not matched to a gene. The CDR3 contains 14 residues. The V gene's germline CDR1 is SGHAT and CDR2 FQNNGV. The CDR3 nucleotides read TGTGCCAGCAGCTTAGTGGGACAGAATCAGCCCCAGCATTTT. Protein: CASSLVGQNQPQHF.

The chain carries TRBV10-3 and TRBJ2-1; tentative D call: TRBD1 (7 bases). CDR3 length: 15 amino acids. Germline CDR1 reads ENHRY; CDR2 reads SYGVKD. Between the trimmed V and J ends, which lost 6 bases and 6 bases, there was a span of 18 bases. In DNA, the CDR3 is TGTGCCATCAGCGCGGGACAGCAGAGACGCAATGAGCAGTTCTTC. Translated, it gives CAISAGQQRRNEQFF.

The chain recombines TRBV28 with TRBJ2-2; no clear D gene. Germline CDR1 MDHEN, CDR2 SYDVKM. V lost 5 bases, J lost 1 base, and 5 bases lay in between. The CDR3 extends over 13 amino acids. The CDR3 coding sequence is TGTGCCAGCAGTAATCTGAACACCGGGGAGCTGTTTTTT. This codes for CASSNLNTGELFF.

For this clone: This sequence is one base from a far larger clone and is likely a read error. This chain uses TRBV27 with TRBJ2-7; TRBD1 aligns across 9 bases. The germline CDR1 and CDR2 sequences are MNHEY and SMNVEV (reference sequence). The CDR3 sequence is 13 residues long. This CDR3 reads CASSLGTGYERYF. In DNA, the CDR3 is TGTGCCAGCAGTTTAGGGACAGGGTACGAGCGGTACTTC.

V usage is TRBV27 and J usage is TRBJ1-2; D unclear. With 3 bases removed from V and 1 base from J, the gap between germline ends came to 18 bases. Germline V gene lookup returns CDR1 MNHEY and CDR2 SMNVEV (reference sequence). The CDR3 length is 17 residues. The CDR3 DNA is TGTGCCAGCAGTTTCTGGTACAGCCCCTGGCTTAACTATGGCTACACCTTC. Amino acids: CASSFWYSPWLNYGYTF.

In this sample, this clone turned up a few times. V usage is TRBV18 and J usage is TRBJ2-1; 7 nucleotides match TRBD2. V gave up 0 bases and J gave up 6 bases; unmatched junction bases: 5. Germline CDR1 KGHSH, CDR2 LQKENI. The CDR3 spans 15 residues. This CDR3 reads CASSPPGGSVNEQFF. CDR3 in DNA: TGTGCCAGCTCACCACCGGGCGGGAGCGTCAATGAGCAGTTCTTC.

The genes are TRBV2 and TRBJ2-2; D remains ambiguous. Germline V gene sequence: CDR1 SNHLY, CDR2 FYNNEI. V lost 5 bases to trimming and J lost 4 bases, with 2 bases between them. This CDR3 is built from 11 residues. The CDR3 nucleotides read TGTGCCAGCAGTATCACCGGGGAGCTGTTTTTT. Protein product: CASSITGELFF.

The chain carries TRBV14 and TRBJ2-1; 11 bases line up with TRBD2. CDR3 length equals 18 residues. Germline V gene sequence: CDR1 SGHDN, CDR2 FVKESK. J lost 7 bases, V lost 0 bases, and 11 bases had no gene match. CDR3 nucleotide sequence: TGTGCCAGCAGCCAAGATTTTGTTAGCGGGAGGGCCAGAAATGAGCAGTTCTTC. Translated: CASSQDFVSGRARNEQFF.

In its sample, this clone was seen a few times. V usage is TRBV11-2 and J usage is TRBJ2-5, with TRBD2 identical over 8 bases. The CDR3 covers 16 residues. The V gene's germline CDR1 is SGHAT and CDR2 FQNNGV. Losses at the gene ends were 3 bases for V and 6 bases for J; bases not matched to a gene: 12. The CDR3, as DNA: TGTGCCAGCAGCTTTGGGGGTGGCGGGAGGAGGAAGACCCAGTACTTC. Translated: CASSFGGGGRRKTQYF.

With respect to this clone: A much larger clone is a single base away; this may be a read error. V usage is TRBV6-1 and J usage is TRBJ2-7, with D perhaps matching TRBD1 (6 bases). The V end was cut by 2 bases, the J end by 4 bases, with 6 bases between. The CDR3 runs to 12 residues. Germline V gene data show CDR1 as MNHNS and CDR2 as SASEGT. CDR3 amino acids: CASSEQGYEQYF. CDR3 nucleotide sequence: TGTGCCAGCAGTGAACAGGGGTACGAGCAGTACTTC.

A word on this clone: This sequence may be a read error, since a much larger clone differs from it by one base. Other DNA variants within this sample encode the same CDR3. This sequence joins TRBV30 and TRBJ2-2, with 9 bases fitting TRBD2. V dropped 5 bases and J dropped 5; count of bases not matched to a gene: 9. The CDR3 covers 15 residues. Germline V gene sequence: CDR1 GTSNPN, CDR2 SVGIG (reference sequence). CDR3 in amino acids: CAWEGGLAGTGELFF. The CDR3 DNA sequence: TGTGCCTGGGAGGGAGGGCTAGCGGGAACCGGGGAGCTGTTTTTT.

Comments on this clone: This sample includes further DNA sequences coding for the same CDR3. The rearrangement joins TRBV7-9 to TRBJ1-2, with D perhaps matching TRBD1 (6 bases). The V end lost 3 bases, the J end lost 5 bases, and 10 bases lay between the germline ends. The CDR3 runs 13 residues. CDR1 and CDR2 from the germline V gene are SEHNR and FQNEAQ (reference sequence). The DNA for the CDR3 is TGTGCCAGCAGCTTCCGGGACAATTATGGCTACACCTTC. Its translation is CASSFRDNYGYTF.

The rearrangement links TRBV7-9 to TRBJ2-7; D possibly corresponds to TRBD2 (5 bases). Trimming removed 5 bases at V and 6 bases at J, with 8 bases between. This CDR3 has 11 amino acids. Per the germline V gene, CDR1 is SEHNR and CDR2 is FQNEAQ (reference sequence). The CDR3 region is CASSHEGEQYF. CDR3 DNA sequence: TGTGCCAGCAGCCATGAGGGCGAGCAGTACTTC.

The chain is built from TRBV21-1 and TRBJ2-7; whether TRBD2, the table's D call, matches the DNA was not checked. TRBV21-1 is a pseudogene locus. This CDR3 region has 15 residues. In DNA, the CDR3 is TGTGCCAGCAGCCTTGGCGGGAGGCCGTCCTACGAGCAGTACTTC. Translated: CASSLGGRPSYEQYF.

This sequence joins TRBV5-1 and TRBJ2-7; 9 bases are shared with TRBD2. CDR1 SGHRS and CDR2 YFSETQ come from the germline V gene. V gave up 6 bases and J gave up 5 bases; unmatched junction bases: 9. The CDR3 is 14 amino acids. The CDR3 DNA follows: TGCGCCAGCACCTCGATAGCGGGAGTGGACGAGCAGTACTTC. Translating gives CASTSIAGVDEQYF.

This clone appeared a single time. This chain connects TRBV28 to TRBJ2-2, with 12 bases that match TRBD2. Germline assignment: CDR1 MDHEN and CDR2 SYDVKM. Losses at the gene ends were 1 base for V and 3 bases for J; bases not matched to a gene: 12. The CDR3 is 20 residues long. For the CDR3, the DNA is TGTGCCAGCAGTTTATCCCCGGCTAGCGGGAGGGCCGGGGACACCGGGGAGCTGTTTTTT. The encoded protein is CASSLSPASGRAGDTGELFF.